Below, one T cell receptor beta chain is given with its context. Antigen specificity is unknown. Treatment defined: around 19 received Ad26.COV2.S at low or high dose, single or two shots; several received placebo; per-sample allocation not given. Samples were taken on day 63 after the first vaccine or placebo injection. These data come from a study of Ad26.COV2.S vaccination and SARS-CoV-2 variants. Study in general: Ad26.COV2.S was injected intramuscularly once or twice, 56 days apart. Regarding the study as a whole: Spike-specific responses of CD8+ and CD4+ T cells were reported to display substantial breadth after vaccination. Placebo and vaccine recipients had non-spike TCR breadth that was similar.

This table comes from immunoSEQ multiplex PCR, and its TCRdb copy is limited to in-frame clones, with some not included. The sample has approximately 300,000 clones; 70% to 90% are singletons. The V end lost 1 base, the J end lost 0 bases, and 7 bases lay between the germline ends. The CDR3 length is 15 residues. CDR1 KGHSH and CDR2 LQKENI come from the germline V gene. The sequencing used peripheral blood, collected in a trial of Ad26.COV2.S vaccine versus placebo. V gene TRBV18 combines with J gene TRBJ1-3; D gene uncertain. The origin of this receptor is a person aged 18-65 years who received the Ad26.COV2.S COVID-19 vaccine or a placebo. In nucleotides, the CDR3 is TGTGCCAGCTCACCACGGACGAGCTCTGGAAACACCATATATTTT. It translates to CASSPRTSSGNTIYF.